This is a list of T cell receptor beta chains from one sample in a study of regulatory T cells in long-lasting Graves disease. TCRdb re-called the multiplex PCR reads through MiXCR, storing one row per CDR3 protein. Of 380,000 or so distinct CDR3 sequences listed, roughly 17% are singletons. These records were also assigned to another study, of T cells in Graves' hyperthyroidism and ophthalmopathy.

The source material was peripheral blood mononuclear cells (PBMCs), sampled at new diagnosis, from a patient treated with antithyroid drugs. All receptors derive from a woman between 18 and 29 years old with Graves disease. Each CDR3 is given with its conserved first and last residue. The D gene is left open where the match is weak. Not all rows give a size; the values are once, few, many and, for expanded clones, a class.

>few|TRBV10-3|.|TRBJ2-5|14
TGTGCCATCAGTGAGTCACAGGGTATAGAGACCCAGTACTTC
CAISESQGIETQYF
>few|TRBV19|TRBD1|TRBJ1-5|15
TGTGCCAGTACCTTCACCGGACAGGTTAATCAGCCCCAGCATTTT
CASTFTGQVNQPQHF
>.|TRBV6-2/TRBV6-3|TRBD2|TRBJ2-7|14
TGTGCCAGCACCGTTAGCGGGTTGGTCTACGAGCAGTACTTC
CASTVSGLVYEQYF
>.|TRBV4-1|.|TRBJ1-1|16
TGCGCCAGCAGCCAAGAGTCGAACAGCATGAACACTGAAGCTTTCTTT
CASSQESNSMNTEAFF
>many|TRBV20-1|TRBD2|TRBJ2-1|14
TGCAGTGCTGGTGGACTAGCGGGAAACAATGAGCAGTTCTTC
CSAGGLAGNNEQFF
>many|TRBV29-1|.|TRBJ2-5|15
TGCAGCGTCAAAGCCCGAGGGGGTCGGGTGGAGACCCAGTACTTC
CSVKARGGRVETQYF
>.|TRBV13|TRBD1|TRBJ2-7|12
TGTGCCAGCAGCTCTCCAGGGGGTCAGCAGTACTTC
CASSSPGGQQYF
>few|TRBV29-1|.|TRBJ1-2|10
TGCAGCGCCGCCTCCTATGGCTACACCTTC
CSAASYGYTF
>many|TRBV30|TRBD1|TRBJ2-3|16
TGTGCCTGTCACGGAAGTGGACAGGACCGCACAGATACGCAGTATTTT
CACHGSGQDRTDTQYF
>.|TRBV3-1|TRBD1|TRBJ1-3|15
TGTGCCAGCAGCCACCGACAGGGCCCTGGAAACACCATATATTTT
CASSHRQGPGNTIYF
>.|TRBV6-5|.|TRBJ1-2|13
TGTGCCAGCAGTTACCTGGGGGGCTTTGGCTACACCTTC
CASSYLGGFGYTF
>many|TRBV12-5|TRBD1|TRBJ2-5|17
TGTGCTAGTGGTTTGACAGGGGTTAAACCCTCCCAAGAGACCCAGTACTTC
CASGLTGVKPSQETQYF
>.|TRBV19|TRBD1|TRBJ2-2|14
TGTGCCAGTAACGACAGGGGGAACACCGGGGAGCTGTTTTTT
CASNDRGNTGELFF
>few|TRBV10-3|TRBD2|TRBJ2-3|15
TGTGCCGTCACTAGCGGGGGGACTAGCACAGATACGCAGTATTTT
CAVTSGGTSTDTQYF
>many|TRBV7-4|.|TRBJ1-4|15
TGTGCCAGCAGCAGCCGCTCGGCTTTGAATGAAAAACTGTTTTTT
CASSSRSALNEKLFF
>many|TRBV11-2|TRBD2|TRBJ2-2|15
TGTGCCAGCAGCTTCTCAGCGGGAGCAACCGGGGAGCTGTTTTTT
CASSFSAGATGELFF
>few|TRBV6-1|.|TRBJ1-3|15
TGTGCCAGCAGTGTCTCGTCCGGTCCTGGAAACACCATATATTTT
CASSVSSGPGNTIYF
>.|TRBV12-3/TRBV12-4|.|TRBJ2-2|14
TGTGCCAGCAGTTTAGGCCAGGGGCCCGGGGAGCTGTTTTTT
CASSLGQGPGELFF
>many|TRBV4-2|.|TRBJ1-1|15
TGTGCCAGCAGCCAAGATACAGGTAGGAACACTGAAGCTTTCTTT
CASSQDTGRNTEAFF
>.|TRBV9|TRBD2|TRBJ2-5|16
TGTGCCAGCAGCGTAGGGGGTAGCGGGAGTGAAGAGACCCAGTACTTC
CASSVGGSGSEETQYF
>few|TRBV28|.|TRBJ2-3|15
TGTGCCAGCAGCCAAGAAGGGTCTCGCACAGATACGCAGTATTTT
CASSQEGSRTDTQYF
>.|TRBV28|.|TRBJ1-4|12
TGTGCCAGCAGCCTACCCCATGAAAAACTGTTTTTT
CASSLPHEKLFF
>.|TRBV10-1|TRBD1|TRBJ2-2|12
TGCGCCAGCGGACAGGGGCCCGGGGAGCTGTTTTTT
CASGQGPGELFF
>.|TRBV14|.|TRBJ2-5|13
TGTGCCAGCAGCCAAGGACATTCAGAGACCCAGTACTTC
CASSQGHSETQYF
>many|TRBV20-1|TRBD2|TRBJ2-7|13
TGCAGTGGGTGGACTAGCGGGAGTGCCGAGCAGTACTTC
CSGWTSGSAEQYF
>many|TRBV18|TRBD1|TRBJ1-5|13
TGTGCCAGCTCAGATCCGGGACAGGGTCCCCAGCATTTT
CASSDPGQGPQHF
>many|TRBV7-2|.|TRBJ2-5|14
TGTGCCAGCAGCTTAGGGGCGGGCCAGAAGACCCAGTACTTC
CASSLGAGQKTQYF
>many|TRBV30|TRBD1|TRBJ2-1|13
TGTGCCTGGGACAGGGGATTAAATGGTGAGCAGTTCTTC
CAWDRGLNGEQFF
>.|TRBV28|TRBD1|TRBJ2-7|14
TGTGCCAGCAGCGGGCAGGGGGCCATCTACGAGCAGTACTTC
CASSGQGAIYEQYF
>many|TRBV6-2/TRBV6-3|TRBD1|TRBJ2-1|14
TGTGCCAGCATTGGGACAGCCTCCTACAATGAGCAGTTCTTC
CASIGTASYNEQFF
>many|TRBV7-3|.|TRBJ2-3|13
TGTGCCAGCAGCAGGTGGGGAAAAGATACGCAGTATTTT
CASSRWGKDTQYF
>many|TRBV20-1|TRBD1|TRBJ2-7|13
TGCAGTGCTAGGGGACAGGTTGACTACGAGCAGTACTTC
CSARGQVDYEQYF
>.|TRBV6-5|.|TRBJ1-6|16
TGTGCCAGCAGTTACTCGGGTCGGACTTATAATTCACCCCTCCACTTT
CASSYSGRTYNSPLHF
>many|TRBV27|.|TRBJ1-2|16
TGTGCCAGCAGTTCCTCGGGGGGGCGCGATGACTATGGCTACACCTTC
CASSSSGGRDDYGYTF
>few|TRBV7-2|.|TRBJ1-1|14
TGTGCCAGCAGCCTCCGACCGGGGGGCACTGAGGCTTTCTTT
CASSLRPGGTEAFF
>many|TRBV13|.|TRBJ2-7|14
TGTGCCAGCAGCTTAGGATCAGCCTCCTACGAGCAGTACTTC
CASSLGSASYEQYF
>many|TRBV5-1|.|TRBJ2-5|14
TGCGCCAGCAGCCCCCGAGCCGGAGGGGAGACCCAGTACTTC
CASSPRAGGETQYF
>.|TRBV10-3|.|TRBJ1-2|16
TGTGCCATCAGTGAGTCGGCAGGACCGACTAACTATGGCTACACCTTC
CAISESAGPTNYGYTF
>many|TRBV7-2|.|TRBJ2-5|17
TGTGCCAGCAGCTTTGGCCGTGGTAGCAGGGAACAAGAGACCCAGTACTTC
CASSFGRGSREQETQYF
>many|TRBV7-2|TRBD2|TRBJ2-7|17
TGTGCCAGCAGCTATGGACTAGCGGGGGGGAGCTCCTACGAGCAGTACTTC
CASSYGLAGGSSYEQYF
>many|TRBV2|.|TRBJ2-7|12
TGCGCCAGCACGGGTAGCTCCTACGAGCAGTACTTC
CASTGSSYEQYF
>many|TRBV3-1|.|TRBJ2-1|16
TGTGCCAGCAGCCAAGAGTGGCAGGGTGGCTCCAATGAGCAGTTCTTC
CASSQEWQGGSNEQFF
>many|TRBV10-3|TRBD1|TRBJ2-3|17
TGTGCCATCAGTGATTCGCGACAGGGGTTTTCCACAGATACGCAGTATTTT
CAISDSRQGFSTDTQYF
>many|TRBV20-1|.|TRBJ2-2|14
TGCAGTGCTAGCCCCGGACTCCCTACCGGGGAGCTGTTTTTT
CSASPGLPTGELFF
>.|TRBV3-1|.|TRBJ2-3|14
TGTGCCAGCAGCCACTGGACAGTTTCTAATACGCAGTATTTT
CASSHWTVSNTQYF